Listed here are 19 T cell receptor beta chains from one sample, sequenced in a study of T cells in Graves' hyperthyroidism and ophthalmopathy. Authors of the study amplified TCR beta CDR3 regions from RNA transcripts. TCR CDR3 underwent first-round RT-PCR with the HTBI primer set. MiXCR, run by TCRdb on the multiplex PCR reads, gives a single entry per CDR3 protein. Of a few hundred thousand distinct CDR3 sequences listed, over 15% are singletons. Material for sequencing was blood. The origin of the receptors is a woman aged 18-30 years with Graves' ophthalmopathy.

CDR3 sequence (DNA): TGTGCCTGGAGTGACCGGGAAAGCTATGGCTACACCTTC. Translation gives CAWSDRESYGYTF. V is TRBV30 and J is TRBJ1-2; D unresolved. Trimming removed 1 base at V and 4 bases at J, with 10 bases between. Germline CDR1 and CDR2: GTSNPN and SVGIG (reference sequence). This CDR3 is built from 13 residues.

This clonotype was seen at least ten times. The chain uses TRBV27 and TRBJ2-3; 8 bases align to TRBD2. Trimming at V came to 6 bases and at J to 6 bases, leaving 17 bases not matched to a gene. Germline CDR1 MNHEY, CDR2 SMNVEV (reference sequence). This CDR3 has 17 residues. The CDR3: CASSQKQPGLVGDTQYF. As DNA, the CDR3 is TGTGCCAGCAGCCAAAAACAACCGGGACTAGTAGGCGATACGCAGTATTTT.

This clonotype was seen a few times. The CDR3 bases are TGCAGTGCTAGAGATTTCTATTACCCTTACGAGCAGTACTTC. It yields the protein CSARDFYYPYEQYF. This sequence joins TRBV20-1 and TRBJ2-7; D gene unclear. Trimming cost V 0 bases and J 4 bases, with 13 bases left between them. CDR1 is DFQATT, CDR2 SNEGSKA, per germline (reference sequence). This CDR3 is 14 amino acids long.

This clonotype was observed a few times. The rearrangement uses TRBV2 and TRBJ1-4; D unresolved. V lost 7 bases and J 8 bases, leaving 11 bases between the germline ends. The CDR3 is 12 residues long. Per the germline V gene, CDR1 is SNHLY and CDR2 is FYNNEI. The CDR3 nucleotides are TGTGCCAGCACCCCCTGGGGAGAAAAACTGTTTTTT. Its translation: CASTPWGEKLFF.

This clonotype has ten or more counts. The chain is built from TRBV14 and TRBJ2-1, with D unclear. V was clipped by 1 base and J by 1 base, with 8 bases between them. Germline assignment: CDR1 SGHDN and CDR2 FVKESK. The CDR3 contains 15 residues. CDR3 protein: CASSQVSWSYNEQFF. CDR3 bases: TGTGCCAGCAGCCAAGTATCTTGGTCCTACAATGAGCAGTTCTTC.

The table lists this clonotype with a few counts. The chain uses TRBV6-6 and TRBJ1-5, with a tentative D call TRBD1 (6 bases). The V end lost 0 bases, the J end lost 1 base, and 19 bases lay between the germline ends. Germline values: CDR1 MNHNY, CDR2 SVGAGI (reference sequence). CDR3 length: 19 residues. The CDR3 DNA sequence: TGTGCCAGCAGTTACTCGAATTGGGGCCCAAGGGGGAGCAATCAGCCCCAGCATTTT. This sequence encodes CASSYSNWGPRGSNQPQHF.

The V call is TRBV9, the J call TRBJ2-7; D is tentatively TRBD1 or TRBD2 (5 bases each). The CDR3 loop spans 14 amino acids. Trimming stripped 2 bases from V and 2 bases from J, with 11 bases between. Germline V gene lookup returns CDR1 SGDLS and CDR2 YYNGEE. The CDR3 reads CASSVSDSTYEQYF. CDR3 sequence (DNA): TGTGCCAGCAGCGTTAGCGACAGTACCTACGAGCAGTACTTC.

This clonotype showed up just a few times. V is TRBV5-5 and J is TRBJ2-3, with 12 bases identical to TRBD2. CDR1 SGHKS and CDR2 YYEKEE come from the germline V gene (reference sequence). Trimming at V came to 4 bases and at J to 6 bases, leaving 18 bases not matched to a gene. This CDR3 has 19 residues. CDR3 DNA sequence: TGTGCCAGCAGCCCTTGGAGACTAGCGGGAGCCAACCCGGGGGATACGCAGTATTTT. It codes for CASSPWRLAGANPGDTQYF.

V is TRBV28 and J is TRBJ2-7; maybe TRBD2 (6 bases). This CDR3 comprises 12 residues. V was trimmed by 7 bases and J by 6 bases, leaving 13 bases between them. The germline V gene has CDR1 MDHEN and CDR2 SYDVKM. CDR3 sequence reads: CASTTRGLEQYF. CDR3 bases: TGTGCCAGCACCACCCGGGGACTCGAGCAGTACTTC.

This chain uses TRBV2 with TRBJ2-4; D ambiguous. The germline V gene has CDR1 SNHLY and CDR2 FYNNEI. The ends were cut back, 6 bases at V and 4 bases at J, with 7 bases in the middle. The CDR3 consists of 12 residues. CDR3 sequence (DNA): TGTGCCAGCAGAGCTTCGAAAAACATTCAGTACTTC. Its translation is CASRASKNIQYF.

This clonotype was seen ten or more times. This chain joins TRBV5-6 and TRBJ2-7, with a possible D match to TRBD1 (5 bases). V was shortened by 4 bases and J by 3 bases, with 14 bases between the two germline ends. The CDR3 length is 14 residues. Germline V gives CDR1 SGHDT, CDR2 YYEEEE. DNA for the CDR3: TGTGCCAGCAGCGCCGAAGACAGCCTCTACGAGCAGTACTTC. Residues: CASSAEDSLYEQYF.

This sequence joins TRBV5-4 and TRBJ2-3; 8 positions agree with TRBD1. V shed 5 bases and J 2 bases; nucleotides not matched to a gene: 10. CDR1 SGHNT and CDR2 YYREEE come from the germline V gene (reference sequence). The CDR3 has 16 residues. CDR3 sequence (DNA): TGTGCCAGCAGGGCAGAAGGACAGGGACTCACAGATACGCAGTATTTT. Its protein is CASRAEGQGLTDTQYF.

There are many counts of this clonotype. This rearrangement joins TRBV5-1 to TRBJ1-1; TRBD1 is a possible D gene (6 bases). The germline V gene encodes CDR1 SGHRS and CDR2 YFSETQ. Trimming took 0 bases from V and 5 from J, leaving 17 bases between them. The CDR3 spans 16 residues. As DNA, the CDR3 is TGCGCCAGCAGCTTGGATGCTGGGACACCCGATACTGAAGCTTTCTTT. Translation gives CASSLDAGTPDTEAFF.

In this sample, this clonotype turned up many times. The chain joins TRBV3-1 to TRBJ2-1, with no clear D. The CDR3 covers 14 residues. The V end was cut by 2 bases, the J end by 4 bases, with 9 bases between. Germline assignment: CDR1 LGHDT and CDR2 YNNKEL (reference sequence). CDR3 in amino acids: CASSQLEPYNEQFF. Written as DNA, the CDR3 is TGTGCCAGCAGCCAACTTGAGCCTTACAATGAGCAGTTCTTC.

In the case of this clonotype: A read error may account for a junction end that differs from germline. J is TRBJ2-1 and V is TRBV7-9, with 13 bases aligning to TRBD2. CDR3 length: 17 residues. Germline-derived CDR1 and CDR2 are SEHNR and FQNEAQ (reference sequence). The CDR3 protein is CASSARTSGSSCNEQFF. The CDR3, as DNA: TGTGCCAGCAGCGCCAGGACTAGCGGGAGCTCCTGCAATGAGCAGTTCTTC.

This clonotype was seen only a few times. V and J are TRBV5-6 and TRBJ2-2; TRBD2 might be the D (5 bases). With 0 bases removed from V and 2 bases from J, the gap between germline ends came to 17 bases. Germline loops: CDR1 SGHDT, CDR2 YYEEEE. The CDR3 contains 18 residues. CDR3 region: CASSLAFGAEANTGELFF. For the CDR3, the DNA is TGTGCCAGCAGCTTGGCGTTCGGAGCGGAGGCCAACACCGGGGAGCTGTTTTTT.

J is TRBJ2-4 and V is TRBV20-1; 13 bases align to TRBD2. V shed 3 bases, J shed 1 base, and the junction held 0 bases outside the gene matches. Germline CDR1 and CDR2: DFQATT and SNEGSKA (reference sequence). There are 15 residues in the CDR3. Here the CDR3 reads CSARTSGGAKNIQYF. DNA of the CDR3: TGCAGTGCTAGGACTAGCGGGGGGGCCAAAAACATTCAGTACTTC.

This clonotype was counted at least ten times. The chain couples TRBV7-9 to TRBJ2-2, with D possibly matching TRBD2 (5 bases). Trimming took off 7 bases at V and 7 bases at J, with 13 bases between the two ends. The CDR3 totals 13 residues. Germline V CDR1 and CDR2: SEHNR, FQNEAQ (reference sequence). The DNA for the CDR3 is TGTGCCAGCAATTTCCTAGAGGGCGGGGAGCTGTTTTTT. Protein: CASNFLEGGELFF.

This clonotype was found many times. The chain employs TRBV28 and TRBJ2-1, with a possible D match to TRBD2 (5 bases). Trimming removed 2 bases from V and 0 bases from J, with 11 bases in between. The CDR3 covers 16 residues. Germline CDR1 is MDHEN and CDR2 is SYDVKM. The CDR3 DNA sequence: TGTGCCAGCAGTTTACCGGACTCGAGCTCCTACAATGAGCAGTTCTTC. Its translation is CASSLPDSSSYNEQFF.